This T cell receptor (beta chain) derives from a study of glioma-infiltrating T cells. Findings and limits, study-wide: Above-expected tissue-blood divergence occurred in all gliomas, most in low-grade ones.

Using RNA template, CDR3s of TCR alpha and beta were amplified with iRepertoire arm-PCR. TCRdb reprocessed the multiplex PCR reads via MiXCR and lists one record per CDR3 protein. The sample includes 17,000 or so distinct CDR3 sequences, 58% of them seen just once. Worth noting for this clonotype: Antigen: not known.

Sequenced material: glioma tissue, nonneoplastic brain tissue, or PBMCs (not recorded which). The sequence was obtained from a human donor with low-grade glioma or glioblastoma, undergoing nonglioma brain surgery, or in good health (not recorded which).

In DNA form, the CDR3 reads TGTGCCAGCGGACGATTCTGGGGACAGGAAGCTTTCTTT. This gives the protein CASGRFWGQEAFF. The chain joins TRBV27 to TRBJ1-1; 7 nucleotides align to TRBD1. Germline loops: CDR1 MNHEY, CDR2 SMNVEV (reference sequence). The CDR3 runs 13 residues. V shed 8 bases, J shed 8 bases, and the junction held 11 bases outside the gene matches.